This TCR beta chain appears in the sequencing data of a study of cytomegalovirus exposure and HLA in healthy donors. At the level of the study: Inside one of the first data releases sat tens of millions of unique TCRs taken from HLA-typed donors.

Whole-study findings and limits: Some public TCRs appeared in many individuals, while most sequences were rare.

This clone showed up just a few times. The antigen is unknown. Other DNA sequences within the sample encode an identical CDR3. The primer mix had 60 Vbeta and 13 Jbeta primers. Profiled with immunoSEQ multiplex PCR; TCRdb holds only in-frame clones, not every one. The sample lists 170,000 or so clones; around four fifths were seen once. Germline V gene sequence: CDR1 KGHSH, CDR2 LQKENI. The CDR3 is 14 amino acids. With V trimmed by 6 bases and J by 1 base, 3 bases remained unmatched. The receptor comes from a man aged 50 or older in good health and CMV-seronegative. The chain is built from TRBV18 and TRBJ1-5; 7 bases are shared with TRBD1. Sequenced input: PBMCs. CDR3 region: CASSPGQSNQPQHF. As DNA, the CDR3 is TGTGCCAGCTCGCCGGGACAGAGCAATCAGCCCCAGCATTTT.